Given below is one TCR beta chain in context. Its antigen is not known. In germline, CDR1 is MGHDK, CDR2 SYGVNS. The CDR3 consists of 16 residues. Trimming took 8 bases from V and 0 from J; bases not matched to a gene: 6. Time point: blood 2 weeks post-SBRT. Treatment denoted: 15 Gy SBRT to primary tumor, nephrectomy 4 weeks later. Radiation-treated patients gave blood at baseline, week 2 and week 4. This record comes from a study of radiation and T cells in renal cell carcinoma. The overall study: Nephrectomy followed 15 Gy stereotactic body radiation by 4 weeks.

Whole-study results and caveats: Without pretreatment biopsies, baseline tumor clonotype presence was undetermined.

The table came from immunoSEQ multiplex PCR; TCRdb's copy has only in-frame clones and leaves some out. The data hold some 58,000 clones, with about 80% observed a single time. This TCR derives from a man in his 60s with renal cell carcinoma. The sample was blood, taken from a patient whose treatment included radiotherapy and nephrectomy. The V and J genes are TRBV25-1 and TRBJ1-4, with 10 nucleotides matching TRBD1. The chain's CDR3 is CASATGGSTTNEKLFF. The CDR3 bases are TGTGCCAGCGCGACAGGGGGCAGCACAACTAATGAAAAACTGTTTTTT. Together with reference TRBV25-1 and TRBJ1-4, the CDR3 gives the full variable domain: EADIYQTPRYLVIGTGKKITLECSQTMGHDKMYWYQQDPGMELHLIHYSYGVNSTEKGDLSSESTVSRIRTEHFPLTLESARPSHTSQYLCASATGGSTTNEKLFFGSGTQLSVL.